Following are 22 T cell receptor beta chains from one sample sequenced in a study of shared clonotypes between healthy human individuals (dated by TCRdb to about 2020). The method was the immunoSEQ multiplex PCR assay. TCRdb limited this immuneACCESS table to in-frame rearrangements with V and J called. A share of clones is missing; checked studies link under half to unresolved V genes, and the rest is unexplained. The sample records roughly 1,500,000 clones, roughly 98% of which are singletons. The ten largest clones capture about 0.4% of the sample. The sample consisted of naive CD4+ T cells sorted from blood. This sample's cell subset or site label indicates: CD45RA+ positively selected. Source of these receptors: a man between 25 and 39 years old in good health.

This clone occurred once. The rearrangement joins TRBV28 to TRBJ1-5; 7 positions agree with TRBD1. This CDR3 is built from 14 residues. Trimming removed 3 bases from V and 4 bases from J; junction bases left unmatched: 3. In germline, CDR1 is MDHEN, CDR2 SYDVKM. The CDR3 sequence is CASSLDRSNQPQHF. CDR3 coding DNA: TGTGCCAGCAGTTTGGACAGGTCTAATCAGCCCCAGCATTTT.

The gene calls are TRBV6-1 and TRBJ2-7; maybe TRBD1 (6 bases). V was pared by 11 bases and J by 2 bases, with 16 bases between. The CDR3 extends over 13 amino acids. Germline V gene data show CDR1 as MNHNS and CDR2 as SASEGT. For the CDR3, the DNA is TGTGCCGCCCGGGGACAAGAGACCTACGAGCAGTACTTC. It codes for CAARGQETYEQYF.

The chain combines TRBV2 with TRBJ2-2; D is possibly TRBD1 (6 bases). The length of the CDR3 is 14 residues. The germline V and J ends were trimmed by 5 bases and 0 bases, with 7 bases remaining between them. CDR1 and CDR2 from the germline V gene are SNHLY and FYNNEI. DNA of the CDR3: TGTGCCAGCAGTTACAGGGCGAACACCGGGGAGCTGTTTTTT. The encoded protein is CASSYRANTGELFF.

The chain uses TRBV19 and TRBJ1-2, with D unclear. The ends were cut back, 5 bases at V and 7 bases at J, with 14 bases in the middle. Germline CDR1 reads LNHDA; CDR2 reads SQIVND (reference sequence). The CDR3 consists of 13 residues. The CDR3: CASSPPGRVGYTF. CDR3 coding DNA: TGTGCCAGTAGTCCCCCCGGGAGGGTTGGCTACACCTTC.

V is TRBV7-9 and J is TRBJ2-7; TRBD1 is a possible D gene (6 bases). Deletions cut 5 bases from V and 3 bases from J, with 17 bases between. From germline, CDR1 is SEHNR and CDR2 FQNEAQ (reference sequence). CDR3 length equals 15 residues. Here the CDR3 reads CASSHRQDSFYEQYF. Written as DNA, the CDR3 is TGTGCCAGCAGCCATCGACAGGATTCGTTCTACGAGCAGTACTTC.

The chain carries TRBV18 and TRBJ1-1; perhaps TRBD1 as D (6 bases). The CDR3 has 14 amino acids. Trimming cost V 3 bases and J 4 bases, with 12 bases left between them. Looked up from germline, CDR1 is KGHSH and CDR2 is LQKENI. This CDR3 reads CASSPWGAFTEAFF. The CDR3 DNA reads TGTGCCAGCTCACCTTGGGGGGCTTTCACTGAAGCTTTCTTT.

The chain combines TRBV2 with TRBJ1-4; 9 positions match TRBD1. Germline lookup yields CDR1 SNHLY and CDR2 FYNNEI. V was pared by 7 bases and J by 3 bases, with 9 bases of the junction left unmatched. The CDR3 spans 16 residues. The CDR3 sequence is CASTDRDRAANEKLFF. In nucleotides, the CDR3 is TGTGCCAGCACTGACCGGGACAGGGCCGCTAATGAAAAACTGTTTTTT.

The V and J genes are TRBV18 and TRBJ2-5; 10 bases match TRBD1. The germline gives CDR1 KGHSH, CDR2 LQKENI. The CDR3 contains 12 residues. J gave up 8 bases and V 4 bases, and 1 base lay outside the gene matches. The DNA of the CDR3 is TGTGCCAGCTCACGGGACAGGGGAACCCAGTACTTC. It codes for CASSRDRGTQYF.

This CDR3 reads CASSPGVVSEPQHF. The DNA of the CDR3 is TGTGCCAGCTCACCAGGCGTCGTGAGTGAGCCCCAGCATTTT. The chain links TRBV18 to TRBJ1-5; no reliable D call. Germline loops: CDR1 KGHSH, CDR2 LQKENI. Trimming left V 2 bases short and J 8 bases short, with 13 bases between. The CDR3 loop spans 14 amino acids. Filled out from reference TRBV18 and TRBJ1-5, the complete variable domain reads NAGVMQNPRHLVRRRGQEARLRCSPMKGHSHVYWYRQLPEEGLKFMVYLQKENIIDESGMPKERFSAEFPKEGPSILRIQQVVRGDSAAYFCASSPGVVSEPQHFGDGTRLSIL.

The chain carries TRBV5-4 and TRBJ2-4; D gene ambiguous. Per germline, CDR1 SGHNT and CDR2 YYREEE (reference sequence). V was shortened by 1 base and J by 10 bases, with 15 bases between the two germline ends. The CDR3 contains 14 residues. The CDR3 reads CASSLKTSARIQYF. The CDR3 coding sequence is TGTGCCAGCAGCTTGAAGACTTCTGCTCGTATTCAGTACTTC. The variable domain in full, with the rest retrieved from reference TRBV5-4 and TRBJ2-4, is ETGVTQSPTHLIKTRGQQVTLRCSSQSGHNTVSWYQQALGQGPQFIFQYYREEENGRGNFPPRFSGLQFPNYSSELNVNALELDDSALYLCASSLKTSARIQYFGAGTRLSVL.

Of note for this clone: This same CDR3 is encoded by further DNA sequences in the sample. J is TRBJ1-5 and V is TRBV5-6; the D is unclear. Trimming took 0 bases from V and 4 from J, leaving 5 bases between them. Germline V gene sequence: CDR1 SGHDT, CDR2 YYEEEE. This CDR3 comprises 13 residues. The chain's CDR3 is CASSLGPNQPQHF. In DNA, the CDR3 is TGTGCCAGCAGCTTGGGACCGAATCAGCCCCAGCATTTT.

The J gene is TRBJ2-7, the V gene TRBV7-9; D gene ambiguous. There are 12 residues in the CDR3. The germline V gene encodes CDR1 SEHNR and CDR2 FQNEAQ (reference sequence). The ends were cut back, 7 bases at V and 5 bases at J, with 12 bases in the middle. CDR3 sequence reads: CASTQTDNEQYF. CDR3 in DNA: TGTGCCAGCACCCAAACCGACAACGAGCAGTACTTC.

This chain connects TRBV6-5 to TRBJ2-7; 7 bases agree with TRBD2. After removal of 5 bases from V and 4 bases from J, the junction contained 8 bases not matched to a gene. The CDR3 is made up of 14 amino acids. Per germline, CDR1 MNHEY and CDR2 SVGAGI. The chain's CDR3 is CASSPAGVGYEQYF. The DNA of the CDR3 is TGTGCCAGCAGTCCCGCGGGAGTTGGGTACGAGCAGTACTTC.

Concerning this clone itself: Different DNA sequences within this sample yield the same CDR3. V gene TRBV18 combines with J gene TRBJ2-7, with 8 bases fitting TRBD2. The CDR3 spans 14 residues. Trimming took 3 bases from V and 3 from J; bases not matched to a gene: 4. CDR1 and CDR2 (germline): KGHSH, LQKENI. The CDR3 is CASSPLSGSYEQYF. The CDR3 DNA reads TGTGCCAGCTCACCCTTGAGCGGGAGCTACGAGCAGTACTTC.

This clone was detected once. The chain joins TRBV7-8 to TRBJ2-7; D is uncertain. The V end lost 1 base, the J end lost 0 bases, and 19 bases lay between the germline ends. Germline V gene lookup returns CDR1 SGHVS and CDR2 FQNEAQ. The CDR3 is 18 residues long. The CDR3 DNA reads TGTGCCAGCAGCTTAGAGGCCACTTCGGGCACTGGCTCCTACGAGCAGTACTTC. Encoded protein: CASSLEATSGTGSYEQYF.

Here the CDR3 reads CASTTPRQGSSYEQYF. Here the CDR3 DNA reads TGTGCCAGCACCACACCTCGACAGGGTAGCTCCTACGAGCAGTACTTC. The chain uses TRBV2 and TRBJ2-7; TRBD1 agrees at 7 bases. CDR3 length: 16 amino acids. V gave up 7 bases and J gave up 0 bases; unmatched junction bases: 12. The germline V gene encodes CDR1 SNHLY and CDR2 FYNNEI.

The rearrangement links TRBV5-1 to TRBJ2-1; 10 bases fit TRBD2. Germline assignment: CDR1 SGHRS and CDR2 YFSETQ. Germline trimming cut 4 bases from V and 7 bases from J; bases unmatched to any gene: 5. The CDR3 has 14 residues. CDR3 residues: CASSAGTSANEQFF. The CDR3, as DNA: TGCGCCAGCAGCGCCGGGACTAGCGCAAATGAGCAGTTCTTC.

The CDR3 DNA sequence: TGCGCCACCAGGAAGGACGGGAACACTGAAGCTTTCTTT. Translated: CATRKDGNTEAFF. V and J are TRBV5-1 and TRBJ1-1; D unresolved. Germline lookup yields CDR1 SGHRS and CDR2 YFSETQ. V dropped 9 bases and J dropped 1 base, with 13 bases sitting between them. CDR3 length: 13 residues. The entire variable domain, with the rest obtained from reference TRBV5-1 and TRBJ1-1, is as follows: KAGVTQTPRYLIKTRGQQVTLSCSPISGHRSVSWYQQTPGQGLQFLFEYFSETQRNKGNFPGRFSGRQFSNSRSEMNVSTLELGDSALYLCATRKDGNTEAFFGQGTRLTVV.

This chain links TRBV14 with TRBJ2-2; 12 nucleotides line up with TRBD2. With 5 bases clipped from V and 0 bases from J, the junction kept 4 bases outside the gene matches. CDR3 length equals 17 residues. The germline gives CDR1 SGHDN, CDR2 FVKESK. The CDR3 region is CASSGLAGGPNTGELFF. Here the CDR3 DNA reads TGTGCCAGCAGCGGGCTAGCGGGAGGGCCGAACACCGGGGAGCTGTTTTTT.

This chain links TRBV7-9 with TRBJ2-5, with D tentatively TRBD1 or TRBD2 (5 bases each). V lost 2 bases to trimming and J lost 0 bases, with 13 bases between them. This CDR3 has 16 amino acids. The germline V gene encodes CDR1 SEHNR and CDR2 FQNEAQ (reference sequence). CDR3 coding DNA: TGTGCCAGCAGCTTAACGCGAGGGACCCACCAAGAGACCCAGTACTTC. Translated: CASSLTRGTHQETQYF.

This sequence joins TRBV5-6 and TRBJ2-7, with 8 bases aligning to TRBD1. Trimming at V came to 0 bases and at J to 4 bases, leaving 9 bases not matched to a gene. Germline CDR1 and CDR2: SGHDT and YYEEEE. The CDR3 runs 16 residues. CDR3 sequence (DNA): TGTGCCAGCAGCTTGGCCCGGGACAGGAGACCTTACGAGCAGTACTTC. Protein sequence: CASSLARDRRPYEQYF.

Concerning this clone itself: Other DNA sequences from this sample encode an identical CDR3 as well. This chain links TRBV19 with TRBJ2-3; no clear D. The ends were cut back, 3 bases at V and 5 bases at J, with 3 bases in the middle. Germline V gene lookup returns CDR1 LNHDA and CDR2 SQIVND (reference sequence). CDR3 length: 11 amino acids. This CDR3 reads CASSMGDTQYF. CDR3 DNA: TGTGCCAGTAGTATGGGAGATACGCAGTATTTT.